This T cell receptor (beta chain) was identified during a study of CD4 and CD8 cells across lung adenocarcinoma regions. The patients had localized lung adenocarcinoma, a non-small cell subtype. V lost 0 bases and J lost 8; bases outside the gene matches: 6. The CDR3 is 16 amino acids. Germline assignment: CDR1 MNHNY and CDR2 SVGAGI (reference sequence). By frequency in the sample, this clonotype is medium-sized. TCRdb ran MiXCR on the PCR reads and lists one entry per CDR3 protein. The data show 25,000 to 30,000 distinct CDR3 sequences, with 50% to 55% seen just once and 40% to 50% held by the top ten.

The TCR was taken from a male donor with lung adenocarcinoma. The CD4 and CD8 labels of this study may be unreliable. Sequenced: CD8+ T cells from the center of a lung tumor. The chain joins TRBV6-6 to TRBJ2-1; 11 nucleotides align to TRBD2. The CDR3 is CASSYSSGRAGDEQFF. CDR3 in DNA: TGTGCCAGCAGTTACTCTAGCGGGAGGGCTGGCGATGAGCAGTTCTTC.